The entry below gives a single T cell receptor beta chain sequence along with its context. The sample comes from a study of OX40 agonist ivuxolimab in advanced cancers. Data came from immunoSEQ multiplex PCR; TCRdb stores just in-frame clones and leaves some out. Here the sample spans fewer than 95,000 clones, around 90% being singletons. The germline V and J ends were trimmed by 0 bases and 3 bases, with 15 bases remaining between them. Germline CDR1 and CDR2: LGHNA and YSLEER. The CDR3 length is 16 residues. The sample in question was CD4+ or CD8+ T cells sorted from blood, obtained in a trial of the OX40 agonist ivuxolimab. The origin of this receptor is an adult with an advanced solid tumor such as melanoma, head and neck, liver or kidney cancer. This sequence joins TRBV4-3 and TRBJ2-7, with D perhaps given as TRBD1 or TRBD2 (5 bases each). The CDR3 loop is CASSQDLGTRDYEQYF. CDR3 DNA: TGCGCCAGCAGCCAAGATCTGGGGACGCGCGACTACGAGCAGTACTTC.